The entry below gives a single TCR beta chain sequence along with its context. As yet, its antigen is unknown. Germline-derived CDR1 and CDR2 are LNHDA and SQIVND (reference sequence). This CDR3 comprises 15 residues. This sample is drawn from a study of monozygotic twins with inflammatory bowel disease. Eight cDNA synthesis reactions were run for every sample. TCRdb re-analyzed the 5' RACE reads; it lists each CDR3 protein once, without DNA. The table lists approximately 390,000 distinct CDR3 sequences. Study findings and constraints: Relative to healthy twins, IBD patients had fewer clonotypes in common with others, a gap that was especially apparent with disease activity.

The chain combines TRBV19 with TRBJ1-4; no DNA is available, so the TRBD1 call from TCRdb remains unchecked. Sequencing input: blood. The TCR was taken from a human donor with ulcerative colitis or Crohn's disease, or a healthy co-twin of an affected twin (not recorded which). CDR3: CASRAQGATNEKLFF.